The rows below give T cell receptor beta chains drawn from one sample of a study of blood T cell repertoires in COVID-19. Only in-frame clones appear in the TCRdb table, and some are missing; sequencing was by immunoSEQ multiplex PCR. The table records 200,000 or so clones, 80% of them present only once. Sequenced sample: peripheral blood. These receptors came from a human donor in a cohort sampled during active COVID-19. CDR3s include the opening cysteine and the closing phenylalanine or tryptophan. A D gene is named only where the DNA matches it firmly. Some rows mark clone size as missing; the rest say once, few, many or name a class of expanded clone.

v_call,clone_size,j_call,d_call,cdr3_nt,cdr3_aa
TRBV18,.,TRBJ2-6,.,TGTGCCAGCTCACCCGACAACTCTGGGGCCAACGTCCTGACTTTC,CASSPDNSGANVLTF
TRBV29-1,few,TRBJ1-2,.,TGCAGCGTTGTTAGTGGGCTAGGCTACACCTTC,CSVVSGLGYTF
TRBV14,.,TRBJ1-2,.,TGTGCCAGCAGCCAAACCAGGGTCAATGGCTACACCTTC,CASSQTRVNGYTF
TRBV7-8,.,TRBJ1-4,.,TGTGCCAGCAGCTTAGATCAGGGAAATGAAAAACTGTTTTTT,CASSLDQGNEKLFF
TRBV19,.,TRBJ1-5,TRBD1,TGTGCCACACGACAGGGCCTCAATCAGCCCCAGCATTTT,CATRQGLNQPQHF
TRBV9,.,TRBJ2-2,TRBD1,TGTGCCAGCAGCGGAACAGGGGGCGGCACCGGGGAGCTGTTTTTT,CASSGTGGGTGELFF
TRBV7-6,.,TRBJ2-3,.,TGTGCCAGCAGCTTGTCTAGCGCATACACAGATACGCAGTATTTT,CASSLSSAYTDTQYF
TRBV28,once,TRBJ2-5,TRBD2,TGTGCCAGCAGTTCGGGACTAGCGGGACGAAAGACCCAGTACTTC,CASSSGLAGRKTQYF
TRBV18,.,TRBJ1-5,.,TGTGCCAGCTCACCACTGAACCTACAGGGAGACAATCAGCCCCAGCATTTT,CASSPLNLQGDNQPQHF
TRBV4-2,.,TRBJ1-2,.,TGTGCCAGCAGCCAATACGGCGGCCACTATGGCTACACCTTC,CASSQYGGHYGYTF
TRBV7-3,.,TRBJ2-1,TRBD2,TGTGCCAGCAGCTCCCATAGCGGGACAAGCTCCTACAATGAGCAGTTCTTC,CASSSHSGTSSYNEQFF
TRBV7-2,.,TRBJ2-7,TRBD2,TGTGCCAGCAGCTTAGGGGGTGGAGGGAGGGGAGCCTCCTACGAGCAGTACTTC,CASSLGGGGRGASYEQYF
TRBV6-5,many,TRBJ1-2,.,TGTGCCAGCAGTCGGGACTCTCCTGGGGCTGGCTACACCTTC,CASSRDSPGAGYTF
TRBV4-2,.,TRBJ2-5,TRBD1,TGTGCCAGCAGCCAGGCCTTGCTGACAGGGGATAAGGAGACCCAGTACTTC,CASSQALLTGDKETQYF
TRBV6-1,.,TRBJ1-1,.,TGTGCCAGCAGTGAATCCAGGGGTGGAATCACTGAAGCTTTCTTT,CASSESRGGITEAFF
TRBV7-2,.,TRBJ1-4,.,TGTGCCAGCAGCTTCGTACAGGGTGAAAAACTGTTTTTT,CASSFVQGEKLFF
TRBV19,.,TRBJ1-1,TRBD1,TGTGCCAGTACCCAAACAGGGGTATCCACTGAAGCTTTCTTT,CASTQTGVSTEAFF
TRBV14,.,TRBJ2-7,.,TGTGCCAGCAGCCTGAGCCGAGGCTACGAGCAGTACTTC,CASSLSRGYEQYF
TRBV24-1,.,TRBJ2-2,TRBD1,TGTGCCACCGCGGGACAGGGAGCCACCGGGGAGCTGTTTTTT,CATAGQGATGELFF
TRBV9,once,TRBJ2-7,.,TGTGCCAGCAGCGCCGAAAACAGGGCCTACGAGCAGTACTTC,CASSAENRAYEQYF
TRBV18,.,TRBJ1-2,.,TGTGCCAGCTCACCATCAGGGGTGGGCTACACCTTC,CASSPSGVGYTF
TRBV12-3/TRBV12-4,.,TRBJ2-3,.,TGTGCCAGCAGCAAAGATACGCAGTATTTT,CASSKDTQYF
TRBV18,.,TRBJ2-7,TRBD2,TGTGCCAGCTCCCCGGGACTAGCGGGTTCCTACGAGCAGTACTTC,CASSPGLAGSYEQYF
TRBV6-5,.,TRBJ2-7,TRBD1,TGTGCAACCTTGGACAGGGGGCTTTACGAGCAGTACTTC,CATLDRGLYEQYF
TRBV27,.,TRBJ2-7,TRBD1,TGTGCCAGCAGTTTAGGGTTCGGACAGGGGACCCACGAGCAGTACTTC,CASSLGFGQGTHEQYF
TRBV30,.,TRBJ2-1,.,TGTGCCTGGAGCCTAAGCAGGGATGAGCAGTTCTTC,CAWSLSRDEQFF